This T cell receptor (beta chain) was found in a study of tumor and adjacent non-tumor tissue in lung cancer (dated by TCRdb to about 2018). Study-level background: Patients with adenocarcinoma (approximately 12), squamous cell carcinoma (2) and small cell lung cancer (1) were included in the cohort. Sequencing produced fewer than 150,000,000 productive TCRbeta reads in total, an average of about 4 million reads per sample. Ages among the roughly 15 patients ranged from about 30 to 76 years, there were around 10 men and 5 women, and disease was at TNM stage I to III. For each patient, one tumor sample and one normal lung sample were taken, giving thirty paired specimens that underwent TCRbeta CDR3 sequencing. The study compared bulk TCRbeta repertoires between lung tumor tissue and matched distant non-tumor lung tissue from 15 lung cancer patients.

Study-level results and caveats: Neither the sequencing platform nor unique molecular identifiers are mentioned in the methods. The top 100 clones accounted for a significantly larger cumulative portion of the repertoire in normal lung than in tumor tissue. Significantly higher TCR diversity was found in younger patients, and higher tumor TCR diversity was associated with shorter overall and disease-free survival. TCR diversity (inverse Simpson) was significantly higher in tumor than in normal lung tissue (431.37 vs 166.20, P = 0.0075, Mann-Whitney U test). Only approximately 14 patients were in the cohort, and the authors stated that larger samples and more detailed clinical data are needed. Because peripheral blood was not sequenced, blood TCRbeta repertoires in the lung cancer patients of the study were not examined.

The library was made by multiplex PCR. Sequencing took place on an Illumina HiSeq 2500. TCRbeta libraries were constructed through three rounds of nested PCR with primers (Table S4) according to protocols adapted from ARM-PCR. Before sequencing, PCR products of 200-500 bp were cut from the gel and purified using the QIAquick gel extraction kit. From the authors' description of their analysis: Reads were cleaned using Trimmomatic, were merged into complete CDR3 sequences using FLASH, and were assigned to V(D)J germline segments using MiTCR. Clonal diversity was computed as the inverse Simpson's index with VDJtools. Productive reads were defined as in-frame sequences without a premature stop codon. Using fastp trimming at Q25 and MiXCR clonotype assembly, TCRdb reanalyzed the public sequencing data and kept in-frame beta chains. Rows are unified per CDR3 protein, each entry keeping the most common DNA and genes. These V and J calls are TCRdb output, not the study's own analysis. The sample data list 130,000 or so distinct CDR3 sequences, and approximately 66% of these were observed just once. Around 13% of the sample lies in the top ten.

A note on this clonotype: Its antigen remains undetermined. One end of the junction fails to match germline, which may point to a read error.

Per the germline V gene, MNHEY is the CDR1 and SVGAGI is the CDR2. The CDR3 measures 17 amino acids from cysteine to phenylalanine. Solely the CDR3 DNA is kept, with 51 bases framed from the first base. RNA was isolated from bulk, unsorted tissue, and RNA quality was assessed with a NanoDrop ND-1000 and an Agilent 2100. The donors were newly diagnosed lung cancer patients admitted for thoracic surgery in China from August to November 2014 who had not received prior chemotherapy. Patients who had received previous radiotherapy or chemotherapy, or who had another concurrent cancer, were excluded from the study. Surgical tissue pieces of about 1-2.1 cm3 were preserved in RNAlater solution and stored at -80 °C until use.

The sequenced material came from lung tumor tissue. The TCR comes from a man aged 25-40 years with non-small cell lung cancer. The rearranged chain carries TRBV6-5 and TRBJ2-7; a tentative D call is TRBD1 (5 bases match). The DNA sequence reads TGTGCCAGCAGTTTCTCTAAACAGGTTGAGAGCTCCTACGAGCAGTATTTC. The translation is CASSFSKQVESSYEQYF.